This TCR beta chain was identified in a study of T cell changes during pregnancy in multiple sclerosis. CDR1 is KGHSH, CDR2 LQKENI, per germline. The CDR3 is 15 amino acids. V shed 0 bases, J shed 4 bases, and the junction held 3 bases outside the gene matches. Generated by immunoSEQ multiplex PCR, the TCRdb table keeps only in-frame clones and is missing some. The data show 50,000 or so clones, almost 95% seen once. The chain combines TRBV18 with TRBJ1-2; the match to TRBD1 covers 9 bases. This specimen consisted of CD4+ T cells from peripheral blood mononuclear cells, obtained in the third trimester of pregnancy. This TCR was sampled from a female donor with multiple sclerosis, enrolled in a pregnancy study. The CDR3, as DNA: TGTGCCAGCTCACCACCGGGACAGGGAATCTATGGCTACACCTTC. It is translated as CASSPPGQGIYGYTF.